These 30 T cell receptor beta chains were sequenced from one sample in a study of shared clonotypes between healthy human individuals. Clones were read by immunoSEQ multiplex PCR, and TCRdb kept only the in-frame ones, dropping some. The sample records roughly 1,800,000 clones, about 95% being singletons. Naive CD8 isolation took CD45RO-negative cells positively selected for CCR7 and excluded terminally differentiated effector memory CD45RA+ cells. Sequenced sample: naive CD8+ T cells sorted from blood. The receptor set was obtained from a man between 18 and 35 years old in good health.

The V gene is TRBV7-9, the J gene TRBJ1-3; no definite D call. Germline CDR1 SEHNR, CDR2 FQNEAQ (reference sequence). The V end lost 3 bases, the J end lost 0 bases, and 6 bases lay between the germline ends. CDR3 length: 14 amino acids. The CDR3 DNA follows: TGTGCCAGCAGCTTCACAGTCTCTGGAAACACCATATATTTT. This encodes CASSFTVSGNTIYF.

The chain joins TRBV4-1 to TRBJ1-4, with 8 bases matching TRBD1. In germline, CDR1 is MGHRA, CDR2 YSYEKL. The CDR3 sequence is 15 residues long. With 5 bases clipped from V and 2 bases from J, the junction kept 4 bases outside the gene matches. The CDR3 nucleotides read TGCGCCAGCAGCATGGGGACAGGTACTAATGAAAAACTGTTTTTT. Protein sequence: CASSMGTGTNEKLFF.

The chain is built from TRBV5-4 and TRBJ2-1; D may correspond to TRBD1 or TRBD2 (5 bases each). This CDR3 has 14 residues. V was clipped by 4 bases and J by 6 bases, with 14 bases between them. CDR1 is SGHNT, CDR2 YYREEE, per germline (reference sequence). The CDR3 loop reads CASSIPGSTNEQFF. The CDR3 DNA reads TGTGCCAGCAGCATCCCAGGGAGCACCAATGAGCAGTTCTTC.

A single count supports this clone. V is TRBV18 and J is TRBJ2-7; 7 bases fit TRBD2. The germline gives CDR1 KGHSH, CDR2 LQKENI. CDR3 size: 15 residues. V gave up 0 bases and J gave up 2 bases; unmatched junction bases: 4. DNA of the CDR3: TGTGCCAGCTCACCACCGGCTAGCGGACCCTACGAGCAGTACTTC. It yields the protein CASSPPASGPYEQYF.

V is TRBV4-2 and J is TRBJ1-2, with D unclear. The CDR3 loop spans 17 amino acids. Per the germline V gene, CDR1 is LGHNA and CDR2 is YNFKEQ. The V end lost 1 base, the J end lost 0 bases, and 15 bases lay between the germline ends. The CDR3 reads CASSQVYPTPTNYGYTF. CDR3 DNA: TGTGCCAGCAGCCAAGTTTATCCGACACCAACTAACTATGGCTACACCTTC.

CDR3: CASSPTSGETYEQYF. The CDR3 coding sequence is TGTGCCAGCTCACCGACTAGCGGGGAAACCTACGAGCAGTACTTC. V and J are TRBV18 and TRBJ2-7; 11 bases are shared with TRBD2. Per germline, CDR1 KGHSH and CDR2 LQKENI. The V gene end was trimmed by 3 bases and the J gene end by 2 bases; junction bases not matched to a gene: 3. This CDR3 has 15 amino acids.

This clone was seen just once. CDR3 DNA: TGTGCCAGCAGCTCCCTTCCGGGACTAGCGGGAGTTGGGTGGGACGAGCAGTACTTC. Translating it yields CASSSLPGLAGVGWDEQYF. The rearrangement links TRBV7-2 to TRBJ2-7; 14 nucleotides match TRBD2. Looked up from germline, CDR1 is SGHTA and CDR2 is FQGNSA. There are 19 residues in the CDR3. V lost 4 bases, J lost 5 bases, and 16 bases stayed unmatched.

The chain joins TRBV4-3 to TRBJ1-1, with D tentatively TRBD1 (5 bases). The CDR3 consists of 14 residues. V lost 3 bases and J lost 2, with 10 bases in between. Per germline, CDR1 LGHNA and CDR2 YSLEER. The CDR3 DNA reads TGCGCCAGCAGCCATGAAGACAGAAACACTGAAGCTTTCTTT. Translation gives CASSHEDRNTEAFF.

On this clone itself: Other DNA sequences in this specimen translate into the identical CDR3. The J gene is TRBJ1-1, the V gene TRBV4-1; no clear D. Per the germline V gene, CDR1 is MGHRA and CDR2 is YSYEKL. The ends were cut back, 1 base at V and 2 bases at J, with 11 bases in the middle. The CDR3 is 15 residues long. The CDR3 loop reads CASSQVGPGNTEAFF. As DNA, the CDR3 is TGCGCCAGCAGCCAAGTGGGTCCGGGTAACACTGAAGCTTTCTTT.

This clone was counted only a few times. This chain connects TRBV5-6 to TRBJ2-7, with TRBD2 matching 12 bases. V shed 4 bases, J shed 2 bases, and the junction held 1 base outside the gene matches. The CDR3 covers 14 residues. Germline V gives CDR1 SGHDT, CDR2 YYEEEE. The CDR3 reads CASSRTSGAYEQYF. In DNA, the CDR3 is TGTGCCAGCAGCCGGACTAGCGGGGCCTACGAGCAGTACTTC.

Comment on this clone: In the same sample, other DNA sequences code for this CDR3. V gene TRBV9 combines with J gene TRBJ2-5; possibly TRBD2 for D (5 bases). CDR1 is SGDLS, CDR2 YYNGEE, per germline. The germline V and J ends were trimmed by 0 bases and 2 bases, with 11 bases remaining between them. The CDR3 is made up of 15 amino acids. The DNA of the CDR3 is TGTGCCAGCAGCGTAGTTGGCGGGTCACAAGAGACCCAGTACTTC. Amino acid sequence: CASSVVGGSQETQYF. Full variable domain (outside the CDR3, taken from reference TRBV9 and TRBJ2-5): DSGVTQTPKHLITATGQRVTLRCSPRSGDLSVYWYQQSLDQGLQFLIQYYNGEERAKGNILERFSAQQFPDLHSELNLSSLELGDSALYFCASSVVGGSQETQYFGPGTRLLVL.

The chain couples TRBV9 to TRBJ2-7; D possibly matches TRBD1 or TRBD2 (6 bases each). Trimming removed 0 bases at V and 7 bases at J, with 17 bases between. CDR1 SGDLS and CDR2 YYNGEE come from the germline V gene. The CDR3 runs 15 residues. This CDR3 reads CASSVVPGGLGEQYF. The CDR3 region has the DNA TGTGCCAGCAGCGTAGTCCCCGGGGGCTTAGGGGAGCAGTACTTC.

The chain is built from TRBV7-9 and TRBJ1-6; no clear D. CDR3 size: 10 residues. Trimming took 4 bases from V and 15 from J, leaving 7 bases between them. From germline, CDR1 is SEHNR and CDR2 FQNEAQ (reference sequence). CDR3 loop: CASSSVGLHF. As DNA, the CDR3 is TGTGCCAGCAGCTCGGTGGGCCTCCACTTT. The full variable domain, its missing parts supplied by reference TRBV7-9 and TRBJ1-6, is DTGVSQNPRHKITKRGQNVTFRCDPISEHNRLYWYRQTLGQGPEFLTYFQNEAQLEKSRLLSDRFSAERPKGSFSTLEIQRTEQGDSAMYLCASSSVGLHFGNGTRLTVT.

The V and J genes are TRBV29-1 and TRBJ2-5; tentative D call: TRBD2 (6 bases). CDR1 is SQVTM and CDR2 is ANQGSEA in the germline V gene. Trimming shortened V by 3 bases and J by 1 base, and 15 bases separated the two germline ends. The CDR3 runs 15 residues. The CDR3 reads CSVEGVLAFQETQYF. DNA for the CDR3: TGCAGCGTTGAGGGAGTTCTAGCGTTCCAAGAGACCCAGTACTTC. Complete variable domain (other parts from reference TRBV29-1 and TRBJ2-5): SAVISQKPSRDICQRGTSLTIQCQVDSQVTMMFWYRQQPGQSLTLIATANQGSEATYESGFVIDKFPISRPNLTFSTLTVSNMSPEDSSIYLCSVEGVLAFQETQYFGPGTRLLVL.

The rearrangement joins TRBV5-5 to TRBJ1-1; possible D gene TRBD1, 6 bases. The CDR3 totals 14 residues. Between the trimmed V and J ends, which lost 4 bases and 4 bases, there was a span of 14 bases. The germline V gene encodes CDR1 SGHKS and CDR2 YYEKEE (reference sequence). CDR3 in DNA: TGTGCCAGCAGCGCCACAGGGAGTCGCACTGAAGCTTTCTTT. Protein: CASSATGSRTEAFF.

V is TRBV9 and J is TRBJ2-1; 8 bases fit TRBD2. V trimming: 4 bases; J trimming: 13 bases; junction bases outside the gene matches: 7. Germline V gene lookup returns CDR1 SGDLS and CDR2 YYNGEE. The CDR3 length is 12 residues. CDR3 nucleotides: TGTGCCAGCAGCTCGGGCGGGAGGCTACAGTTCTTC. It encodes CASSSGGRLQFF.

The V call is TRBV29-1, the J call TRBJ2-7; D may be TRBD1 (6 bases). CDR3 size: 13 residues. In germline, CDR1 is SQVTM, CDR2 ANQGSEA. V gave up 5 bases and J gave up 1 base, with 12 bases separating them. As DNA, the CDR3 is TGCAGCGTTCAGGGGACCGAGTCCTACGAGCAGTACTTC. It codes for CSVQGTESYEQYF.

Comment on this clone: The sample contains more than one DNA sequence encoding this CDR3. The V and J genes are TRBV28 and TRBJ2-2; TRBD1 agrees at 7 bases. Germline V gives CDR1 MDHEN, CDR2 SYDVKM. V trimming: 5 bases; J trimming: 6 bases; junction bases outside the gene matches: 6. CDR3 length equals 14 residues. In DNA form, the CDR3 reads TGTGCCAGCAGTCGACAGGGTTCATCCGGGGAGCTGTTTTTT. It codes for CASSRQGSSGELFF.

On this clone: The same CDR3 also results from other DNA sequences found in this sample. The J gene is TRBJ2-5, the V gene TRBV11-2; 10 bases are shared with TRBD2. V was pared by 1 base and J by 2 bases, with 1 base of the junction left unmatched. Per germline, CDR1 SGHAT and CDR2 FQNNGV. The CDR3 covers 15 residues. CDR3 region: CASSLGTSGQETQYF. CDR3 nucleotides: TGTGCCAGCAGCTTAGGGACTAGCGGTCAAGAGACCCAGTACTTC.

The chain couples TRBV6-1 to TRBJ1-5; TRBD1 is a possible D gene (5 bases). Trimming took 0 bases from V and 2 from J, leaving 26 bases between them. The CDR3 sequence is 21 residues long. Per the germline V gene, CDR1 is MNHNS and CDR2 is SASEGT. CDR3 bases: TGTGCCAGCAGTGAAGCAGGGTTGTTGGGGCCAGGATTTTTTGGCAATCAGCCCCAGCATTTT. It specifies CASSEAGLLGPGFFGNQPQHF.

This sequence joins TRBV19 and TRBJ1-1; D not resolved. Germline loops: CDR1 LNHDA, CDR2 SQIVND (reference sequence). The CDR3 length is 12 residues. Trimming stripped 7 bases from V and 1 base from J, with 7 bases between. The CDR3 bases are TGTGCCAGTATGGTAGCGAACACTGAAGCTTTCTTT. As protein: CASMVANTEAFF.

The V and J genes are TRBV5-6 and TRBJ1-5; D unresolved. Germline V gene data show CDR1 as SGHDT and CDR2 as YYEEEE. The CDR3 has 16 residues. Between the trimmed V and J ends, which lost 0 bases and 7 bases, there was a span of 17 bases. CDR3 loop: CASSLAGGVPLQPQHF. CDR3 DNA sequence: TGTGCCAGCAGCTTGGCCGGTGGGGTCCCTCTCCAGCCCCAGCATTTT.

A remark on this clone: Other DNA sequences within the sample encode an identical CDR3. This sequence joins TRBV9 and TRBJ1-4, with TRBD1 matching over 11 bases. The length of the CDR3 is 14 residues. Per germline, CDR1 SGDLS and CDR2 YYNGEE. V trimming: 5 bases; J trimming: 5 bases; junction bases outside the gene matches: 2. CDR3 in amino acids: CASSGTGGNEKLFF. The CDR3 coding sequence is TGTGCCAGCAGTGGGACAGGGGGGAATGAAAAACTGTTTTTT.

The chain combines TRBV10-3 with TRBJ1-2, with D tentatively TRBD1 (5 bases). CDR1 and CDR2 from the germline V gene are ENHRY and SYGVKD. There are 13 residues in the CDR3. Between the trimmed V and J ends, which lost 3 bases and 8 bases, there was a span of 13 bases. CDR3 bases: TGTGCCATCAGTGATCCTGGGGGAGGCGGCTACACCTTC. Translation: CAISDPGGGGYTF.

For the CDR3, the DNA is TGCAGCGTTGAAGAGGGAGGAAGCACTGAAGCTTTCTTT. The encoded protein is CSVEEGGSTEAFF. The gene calls are TRBV29-1 and TRBJ1-1; D gene ambiguous. The CDR3 totals 13 residues. Trimming took 0 bases from V and 4 from J, leaving 9 bases between them. Looked up from germline, CDR1 is SQVTM and CDR2 is ANQGSEA.

The chain combines TRBV14 with TRBJ1-2; D remains unclear. The CDR3 is 14 residues long. V lost 1 base to trimming and J lost 2 bases, with 8 bases between them. Germline V gene data show CDR1 as SGHDN and CDR2 as FVKESK. The CDR3 protein is CASSQVPTNYGYTF. The CDR3 nucleotides are TGTGCCAGCAGCCAAGTTCCGACCAACTATGGCTACACCTTC.

The chain is built from TRBV5-8 and TRBJ2-1; 8 bases map to TRBD2. Trimming took 4 bases from V and 4 from J; bases not matched to a gene: 7. The CDR3 sequence is 15 residues long. Germline V lookup: CDR1 SGHTS, CDR2 YDEGEE. The CDR3 sequence is CASSAGLADYNEQFF. CDR3 DNA sequence: TGTGCCAGCAGCGCCGGACTAGCAGATTACAATGAGCAGTTCTTC.

This rearrangement joins TRBV11-2 to TRBJ2-7; tentative D call: TRBD2 (5 bases). V was shortened by 5 bases and J by 3 bases, with 11 bases between the two germline ends. This CDR3 spans 13 amino acids. Germline lookup yields CDR1 SGHAT and CDR2 FQNNGV. The CDR3 is CASSPGVVYEQYF. CDR3 in DNA: TGTGCCAGCAGCCCCGGGGTAGTCTACGAGCAGTACTTC.

This clone came up once. The chain combines TRBV6-5 with TRBJ2-1; no definite D call. The germline CDR1 and CDR2 sequences are MNHEY and SVGAGI. Trimming took 6 bases from V and 1 from J, leaving 10 bases between them. CDR3 length: 14 amino acids. The CDR3 nucleotides read TGTGCCAGCAGGACGGGCGGATCCTACAATGAGCAGTTCTTC. This translates into CASRTGGSYNEQFF.

Here the CDR3 DNA reads TGTGCCAGCAGCTGGCGGAGCACCGGGGAGCTGTTTTTT. Its translation: CASSWRSTGELFF. J is TRBJ2-2 and V is TRBV6-5; unclear D gene. The germline CDR1 and CDR2 sequences are MNHEY and SVGAGI. Trimming took off 6 bases at V and 4 bases at J, with 9 bases between the two ends. The CDR3 is 13 residues long.